Shown below are 23 T cell receptor beta chains from a single sample sequenced in a study of cytomegalovirus exposure and HLA in healthy donors. This PCR relied on a set of 60 Vbeta primers and 13 Jbeta primers. The assay was immunoSEQ multiplex PCR, and TCRdb's table has in-frame clones only and misses some. Of 81,000 or so clones in the sample, under 80% were seen once. The sequenced sample consisted of PBMCs. Every receptor here comes from a man aged 60-69 years in good health and CMV-seronegative.

CDR3 amino acids: CASSSGLGSYEQYF. CDR3 in DNA: TGTGCCAGCAGTTCCGGACTGGGCTCCTACGAGCAGTACTTC. The genes are TRBV27 and TRBJ2-7, with D tentatively TRBD2 (5 bases). Per the germline V gene, CDR1 is MNHEY and CDR2 is SMNVEV (reference sequence). The CDR3 contains 14 residues. Trimming took 4 bases from V and 0 from J, leaving 10 bases between them.

This chain connects TRBV27 to TRBJ2-7; 7 positions agree with TRBD1. The CDR3 length is 15 residues. Germline CDR1 MNHEY, CDR2 SMNVEV (reference sequence). The V and J ends lost 5 bases and 4 bases, in that order; junction bases with no gene match: 11. CDR3 coding DNA: TGTGCCAGCAGTGCCGGGGACAGCCCCTCTTACGAGCAGTACTTC. The encoded protein is CASSAGDSPSYEQYF.

This clone was observed a handful of times. The chain is built from TRBV28 and TRBJ2-7; TRBD1 matches 8 bases. The trim removed 6 bases at V and 4 bases at J, leaving 11 bases unmatched. The germline V gene encodes CDR1 MDHEN and CDR2 SYDVKM. This CDR3 has 15 amino acids. CDR3 region: CASSQQQGAGYEQYF. As DNA, the CDR3 is TGTGCCAGCAGCCAACAGCAGGGGGCGGGGTACGAGCAGTACTTC. Full variable domain (outside the CDR3, taken from reference TRBV28 and TRBJ2-7): DVKVTQSSRYLVKRTGEKVFLECVQDMDHENMFWYRQDPGLGLRLIYFSYDVKMKEKGDIPEGYSVSREKKERFSLILESASTNQTSMYLCASSQQQGAGYEQYFGPGTRLTVT.

The chain uses TRBV6-6 and TRBJ1-2; no reliable D call. Germline values: CDR1 MNHNY, CDR2 SVGAGI (reference sequence). The CDR3 loop spans 16 amino acids. Trimming removed 5 bases from V and 5 bases from J, with 21 bases in between. CDR3 amino acids: CASSGFDQARTYGYTF. The CDR3 region has the DNA TGTGCCAGCAGTGGGTTTGACCAGGCCAGAACGTATGGCTACACCTTC.

The V and J genes are TRBV2 and TRBJ2-7, with TRBD2 as a possible D gene (5 bases). The CDR3 runs 14 residues. Germline V gene data show CDR1 as SNHLY and CDR2 as FYNNEI. Trimming shortened V by 2 bases and J by 6 bases, and 14 bases separated the two germline ends. The CDR3 coding sequence is TGTGCCAGCAGTGAATCCACGGGATGGGGCGAGCAGTACTTC. It encodes CASSESTGWGEQYF.

CDR3 sequence: CASSSDRADQKLFF. DNA of the CDR3: TGTGCCAGTAGCTCGGACAGGGCGGATCAAAAACTGTTTTTT. The chain joins TRBV19 to TRBJ1-4, with 8 bases identical to TRBD1. V lost 6 bases to trimming and J lost 9 bases; unmatched junction nucleotides: 9. Per the germline V gene, CDR1 is LNHDA and CDR2 is SQIVND (reference sequence). The CDR3 length is 14 residues.

This sequence joins TRBV19 and TRBJ2-2, with no clear D. V gave up 5 bases and J gave up 11 bases, with 18 bases separating them. The CDR3 loop spans 14 amino acids. CDR1 and CDR2 from the germline V gene are LNHDA and SQIVND (reference sequence). The DNA of the CDR3 is TGTGCCAGTAGTCGCGGCCCCGGAACCCTCGAGCTGTTTTTT. The encoded protein is CASSRGPGTLELFF. The variable domain in full, with the rest retrieved from reference TRBV19 and TRBJ2-2, is DGGITQSPKYLFRKEGQNVTLSCEQNLNHDAMYWYRQDPGQGLRLIYYSQIVNDFQKGDIAEGYSVSREKKESFPLTVTSAQKNPTAFYLCASSRGPGTLELFFGEGSRLTVL.

This clone came up once. This chain joins TRBV11-2 and TRBJ1-4, with D hard to call. CDR3 length: 15 residues. V lost 5 bases, J lost 7 bases, and 17 bases lay in between. The germline V gene encodes CDR1 SGHAT and CDR2 FQNNGV. The CDR3 DNA sequence: TGTGCCAGCAGCAGAGCCGGGAGGGCGGGTGAAAAACTGTTTTTT. Amino acids: CASSRAGRAGEKLFF.

This rearrangement joins TRBV11-2 to TRBJ1-3; 7 bases are shared with TRBD1. CDR3 length equals 15 residues. V dropped 5 bases and J dropped 0; count of bases not matched to a gene: 4. Per germline, CDR1 SGHAT and CDR2 FQNNGV. As DNA, the CDR3 is TGTGCCAGCAGCCGGGACAGCTCCTCTGGAAACACCATATATTTT. Its translation: CASSRDSSSGNTIYF.

The V call is TRBV7-2, the J call TRBJ2-2; 9 nucleotides line up with TRBD2. CDR1 and CDR2 from the germline V gene are SGHTA and FQGNSA. CDR3 length equals 16 residues. Losses at the gene ends were 1 base for V and 7 bases for J; bases not matched to a gene: 7. The CDR3, as DNA: TGTGCCAGCAGCTTAGTGCCAGCGGGGGGTCTCGGGGAGCTGTTTTTT. Translated: CASSLVPAGGLGELFF.

This clone was detected once. The chain is built from TRBV6-1 and TRBJ1-2; no clear D gene. CDR3 length: 13 amino acids. V lost 4 bases and J lost 8, with 14 bases in between. CDR1 and CDR2 from the germline V gene are MNHNS and SASEGT. CDR3: CASSAYAGSGYTF. The CDR3 nucleotides are TGTGCCAGCAGTGCCTATGCCGGGAGCGGCTACACCTTC.

The chain carries TRBV6-5 and TRBJ2-3, with 11 bases matching TRBD2. The CDR3 contains 15 residues. Germline CDR1 reads MNHEY; CDR2 reads SVGAGI. V shed 8 bases and J 5 bases; nucleotides not matched to a gene: 9. CDR3 sequence (DNA): TGTGCCAGCTCTTTAGCGGGGGGGCAGCTAGATACGCAGTATTTT. This codes for CASSLAGGQLDTQYF.

Only one count was recorded for this clone. The chain uses TRBV11-2 and TRBJ2-7; D gene unclear. The CDR3 loop spans 11 amino acids. CDR1 SGHAT and CDR2 FQNNGV come from the germline V gene. Deletions cut 4 bases from V and 2 bases from J, with 3 bases between. CDR3 nucleotide sequence: TGTGCCAGCAGCTCAACCTACGAGCAGTACTTC. Its protein product is CASSSTYEQYF. Full variable domain (missing parts from reference TRBV11-2 and TRBJ2-7): EAGVAQSPRYKIIEKRQSVAFWCNPISGHATLYWYQQILGQGPKLLIQFQNNGVVDDSQLPKDRFSAERLKGVDSTLKIQPAKLEDSAVYLCASSSTYEQYFGPGTRLTVT.

The chain couples TRBV27 to TRBJ2-1; 8 positions match TRBD2. The V and J ends lost 0 bases and 0 bases, in that order; junction bases with no gene match: 7. This CDR3 has 18 amino acids. Germline V gives CDR1 MNHEY, CDR2 SMNVEV (reference sequence). CDR3 in DNA: TGTGCCAGCAGTTTATCCGGGCGGGGGGTGGTCTCCTACAATGAGCAGTTCTTC. This encodes CASSLSGRGVVSYNEQFF.

This chain links TRBV4-1 with TRBJ2-3; 13 nucleotides align to TRBD2. CDR1 is MGHRA and CDR2 is YSYEKL in the germline V gene. V trimming: 4 bases; J trimming: 6 bases; junction bases outside the gene matches: 10. This CDR3 has 17 amino acids. CDR3 in DNA: TGCGCCAGCAGCCTTACTACTAGCGGGGGGGCTGTTGATACGCAGTATTTT. Translation gives CASSLTTSGGAVDTQYF.

V gene TRBV10-3 combines with J gene TRBJ1-1; 7 nucleotides line up with TRBD1. This CDR3 is built from 14 residues. In germline, CDR1 is ENHRY, CDR2 SYGVKD. Losses at the gene ends were 8 bases for V and 7 bases for J; bases not matched to a gene: 13. The CDR3 region is CAISGGDRKNEAFF. As DNA, the CDR3 is TGTGCCATCTCCGGTGGGGACAGAAAAAATGAAGCTTTCTTT.

The sample holds one count of this clone. This sequence joins TRBV5-4 and TRBJ2-7; 7 bases fit TRBD1. The CDR3 is 14 residues long. From germline, CDR1 is SGHNT and CDR2 YYREEE (reference sequence). V was clipped by 0 bases and J by 7 bases; unmatched bases: 7. The chain's CDR3 is CASSLDRGGREQYF. The CDR3 DNA follows: TGTGCCAGCAGCTTGGACAGGGGCGGGCGGGAGCAGTACTTC.

The V call is TRBV7-8, the J call TRBJ2-5, with D unresolved. Germline lookup yields CDR1 SGHVS and CDR2 FQNEAQ. Trimming cost V 1 base and J 4 bases, with 13 bases left between them. The CDR3 consists of 15 residues. The CDR3 DNA sequence: TGTGCCAGCAGCTTAGGTGTGGGCCCCACAGAGACCCAGTACTTC. Protein sequence: CASSLGVGPTETQYF.

This chain links TRBV4-2 with TRBJ1-1; 8 bases fit TRBD1. The V and J ends lost 0 bases and 7 bases, in that order; junction bases with no gene match: 1. This CDR3 contains 13 residues. The germline V gene encodes CDR1 LGHNA and CDR2 YNFKEQ. The CDR3 spells CASSQDRGHEAFF. CDR3 sequence (DNA): TGTGCCAGCAGCCAAGACAGGGGGCATGAAGCTTTCTTT.

This chain uses TRBV19 with TRBJ1-2; D might be TRBD1 (6 bases). CDR1 and CDR2 from the germline V gene are LNHDA and SQIVND (reference sequence). V lost 4 bases, J lost 2 bases, and 11 bases lay in between. The CDR3 length is 14 residues. The CDR3 sequence is CASSKTGDNYGYTF. The CDR3 region has the DNA TGTGCCAGTAGTAAGACAGGAGACAACTATGGCTACACCTTC.

The chain uses TRBV27 and TRBJ2-1; 9 bases map to TRBD2. With V trimmed by 4 bases and J by 2 bases, 12 bases remained unmatched. Germline lookup yields CDR1 MNHEY and CDR2 SMNVEV (reference sequence). The CDR3 has 18 amino acids. CDR3 DNA sequence: TGTGCCAGCAGTTCTTTGATGGCGGGGGGGCCCCCCTACAATGAGCAGTTCTTC. Amino acids: CASSSLMAGGPPYNEQFF.

The chain combines TRBV7-9 with TRBJ1-5, with TRBD1 matching over 8 bases. Germline lookup yields CDR1 SEHNR and CDR2 FQNEAQ (reference sequence). The CDR3 runs 18 residues. V gave up 4 bases and J gave up 3 bases; unmatched junction bases: 14. The chain's CDR3 is CASSSFGQGQAYNQPQHF. CDR3 sequence (DNA): TGTGCCAGCAGCTCCTTCGGTCAGGGACAGGCATACAATCAGCCCCAGCATTTT.

The chain joins TRBV5-1 to TRBJ2-3; TRBD1 might be the D (6 bases). The CDR3 is 15 residues long. Germline V gene data show CDR1 as SGHRS and CDR2 as YFSETQ. Trimming took off 4 bases at V and 4 bases at J, with 16 bases between the two ends. The chain's CDR3 is CASSPYRDSADTQYF. The CDR3 DNA reads as TGCGCCAGCAGCCCCTACAGGGATTCGGCAGATACGCAGTATTTT.